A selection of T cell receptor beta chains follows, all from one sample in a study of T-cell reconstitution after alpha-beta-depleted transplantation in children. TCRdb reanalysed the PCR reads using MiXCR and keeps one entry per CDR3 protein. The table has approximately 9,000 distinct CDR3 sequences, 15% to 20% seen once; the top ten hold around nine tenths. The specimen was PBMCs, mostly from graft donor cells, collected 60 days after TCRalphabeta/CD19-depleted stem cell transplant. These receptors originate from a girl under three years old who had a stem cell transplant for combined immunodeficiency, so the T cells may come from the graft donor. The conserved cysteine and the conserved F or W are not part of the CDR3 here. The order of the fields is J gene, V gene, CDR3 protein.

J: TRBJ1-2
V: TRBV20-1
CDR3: SARGASLYGYT

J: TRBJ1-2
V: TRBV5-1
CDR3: ASRQDAGRAYGYT

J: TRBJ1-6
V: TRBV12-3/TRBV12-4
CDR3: ASSSKVQGRSPLH

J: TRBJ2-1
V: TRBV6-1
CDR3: ASSETSGRYNEQF

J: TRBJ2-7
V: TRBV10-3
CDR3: AISEGQDLYEQY

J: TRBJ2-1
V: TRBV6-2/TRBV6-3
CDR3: ASSNRGSSYNEQF

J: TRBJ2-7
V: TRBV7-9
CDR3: ASSSFAGSSYEQY

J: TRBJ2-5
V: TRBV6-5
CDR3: ASSRGKETQY

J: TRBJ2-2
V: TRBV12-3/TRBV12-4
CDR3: ASSTGPGELF

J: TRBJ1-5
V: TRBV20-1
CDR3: SARPGQGWYQPQH

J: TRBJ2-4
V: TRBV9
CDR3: ASSVAGREEPTAKNIQY

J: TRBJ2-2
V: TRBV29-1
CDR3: SVVWASGRANTGELF

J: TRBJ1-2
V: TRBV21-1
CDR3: ASSNRDPPRPNYGYT

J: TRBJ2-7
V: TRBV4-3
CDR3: ASRPTIAGGGYEQY

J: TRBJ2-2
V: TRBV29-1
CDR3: SGVGSGTGELF

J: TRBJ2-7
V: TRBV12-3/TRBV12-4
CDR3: ASSPSGPLYEQY

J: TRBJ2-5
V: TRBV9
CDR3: ASSVGHGGGLETQY